This T cell receptor (beta chain) was sequenced during a study of blood T cell repertoires in COVID-19. Study at large: The United States, Italy and Spain were the sources of the acute and convalescent COVID-19 samples.

The repertoire was sequenced with immunoSEQ multiplex PCR; TCRdb's copy has only in-frame clones and lacks some. The repertoire holds more than 110,000 clones, with 78% as singletons. Trimming took 4 bases from V and 5 from J, leaving 10 bases between them. The length of the CDR3 is 13 residues. Per germline, CDR1 SGHRS and CDR2 YFSETQ. Two consecutive negative NP/OP PCR tests, clearance, or resolved symptoms defined Cohort 3 recovery. Comment on this clone: Other DNA sequences in the sample encode the same CDR3.

Input material: PBMCs or T cells enriched from blood (not recorded which). The chain recombines TRBV5-1 with TRBJ2-1; maybe TRBD2 (6 bases). The sequence was obtained from a woman between 50 and 59 years old who had recovered from COVID-19. The CDR3: CASSPGGDNEQFF. In DNA, the CDR3 is TGCGCCAGCAGCCCCGGCGGGGACAATGAGCAGTTCTTC.